Each of the 2 T cell receptor beta chains below was sequenced from the same sample in a study of T-cell reconstitution after alpha-beta-depleted transplantation in children. Preparing the TCRbeta library involved the use of unique molecular identifiers. TCRdb re-called the PCR reads with MiXCR, one entry per CDR3 protein. The sample records 900,000 or so distinct CDR3 sequences, roughly 15% being singletons. Sequencing used PBMCs, mostly from graft donor cells, obtained 360 days after TCRalphabeta/CD19-depleted stem cell transplant. These TCRs come from a male patient aged 10 to 17 who had a stem cell transplant for acute lymphoblastic leukemia, so the T cells may come from the graft donor.

V gene TRBV19 combines with J gene TRBJ1-5; no reliable D call. V was cut by 3 bases and J by 7 bases, with 10 bases left in between. This CDR3 spans 13 amino acids. Germline-derived CDR1 and CDR2 are LNHDA and SQIVND (reference sequence). In DNA form, the CDR3 reads TGTGCCAGTAGTATGGGTGAAGTGCAGCCCCAGCATTTT. It yields the protein CASSMGEVQPQHF.

The chain combines TRBV29-1 with TRBJ2-5; the D gene is possibly TRBD1 (5 bases). CDR1 and CDR2 from the germline V gene are SQVTM and ANQGSEA. This CDR3 region has 12 residues. Trimming shortened V by 2 bases and J by 4 bases, and 8 bases separated the two germline ends. In nucleotides, the CDR3 is TGCAGCGTTGAACAAGGGGCAGAGACCCAGTACTTC. Translated, it gives CSVEQGAETQYF. Complete variable domain (other parts from reference TRBV29-1 and TRBJ2-5): SAVISQKPSRDICQRGTSLTIQCQVDSQVTMMFWYRQQPGQSLTLIATANQGSEATYESGFVIDKFPISRPNLTFSTLTVSNMSPEDSSIYLCSVEQGAETQYFGPGTRLLVL.